One TCR beta chain is described in this entry. The source of the sample is a study of OX40 agonist ivuxolimab in advanced cancers. Germline lookup yields CDR1 SGHRS and CDR2 YFSETQ. Trimming at V came to 4 bases and at J to 0 bases, leaving 9 bases not matched to a gene. This CDR3 contains 16 residues. TCRdb keeps only in-frame clones here, not all; method: immunoSEQ multiplex PCR. The sample yields roughly 93,000 clones, less than 95% seen once. This receptor was taken from an adult with an advanced solid tumor such as melanoma, head and neck, liver or kidney cancer. The sequenced sample was CD4+ or CD8+ T cells sorted from blood, obtained in a trial of the OX40 agonist ivuxolimab. The rearrangement links TRBV5-1 to TRBJ2-7, with 8 positions matching TRBD1. The CDR3 region has the DNA TGCGCCAGCAGCCTGGACGGGACAGGACTCTCCTACGAGCAGTACTTC. Protein sequence: CASSLDGTGLSYEQYF. Filled out from reference TRBV5-1 and TRBJ2-7, the complete variable domain reads KAGVTQTPRYLIKTRGQQVTLSCSPISGHRSVSWYQQTPGQGLQFLFEYFSETQRNKGNFPGRFSGRQFSNSRSEMNVSTLELGDSALYLCASSLDGTGLSYEQYFGPGTRLTVT.